One and the same sample provided the 16 T cell receptor beta chains below, sequenced in a study of blood T cell repertoires in COVID-19. The table came from immunoSEQ multiplex PCR; TCRdb's copy has only in-frame clones and leaves some out. The sample lists some 30,000 clones; 80% to 90% were seen once. Sequenced material: peripheral blood. Receptor source: a human donor in a cohort sampled during active COVID-19.

This rearrangement joins TRBV19 to TRBJ1-2; D might be TRBD1 (5 bases). In germline, CDR1 is LNHDA, CDR2 SQIVND (reference sequence). V was clipped by 7 bases and J by 1 base, with 16 bases between them. This CDR3 spans 15 amino acids. CDR3 loop: CASTQGGVNNYGYTF. CDR3 coding DNA: TGTGCCAGTACTCAGGGCGGCGTAAATAACTATGGCTACACCTTC. The whole variable domain, filled in from reference TRBV19 and TRBJ1-2, reads DGGITQSPKYLFRKEGQNVTLSCEQNLNHDAMYWYRQDPGQGLRLIYYSQIVNDFQKGDIAEGYSVSREKKESFPLTVTSAQKNPTAFYLCASTQGGVNNYGYTFGSGTRLTVV.

V is TRBV11-3 and J is TRBJ2-3, with TRBD1 matching 7 bases. Germline V gives CDR1 SGHNT, CDR2 YENEEA. V dropped 4 bases and J dropped 6; count of bases not matched to a gene: 13. This CDR3 comprises 16 residues. The CDR3 reads CASSSGGPTSSDTQYF. The CDR3 DNA follows: TGTGCCAGCAGCTCAGGGGGACCTACCTCTTCCGATACGCAGTATTTT.

This clone was detected only a few times. The same CDR3 is also encoded by other DNA sequences in this sample. V is TRBV15 and J is TRBJ2-2; the match to TRBD1 covers 11 bases. The V gene end was trimmed by 4 bases and the J gene end by 6 bases; junction bases not matched to a gene: 4. CDR1 LNHNV and CDR2 YYDKDF come from the germline V gene (reference sequence). The CDR3 covers 15 residues. CDR3 sequence (DNA): TGTGCCACCAGCACCGGGACAGGGGGGCCCGGGGAGCTGTTTTTT. It encodes CATSTGTGGPGELFF.

The chain employs TRBV5-1 and TRBJ1-1; D perhaps matches TRBD1 (6 bases). Germline CDR1 is SGHRS and CDR2 is YFSETQ. V lost 1 base to trimming and J lost 6 bases, with 10 bases between them. The CDR3 has 13 residues. CDR3 in DNA: TGCGCCAGCAGCTTGAGGACAGACGCTGAAGCTTTCTTT. This codes for CASSLRTDAEAFF.

The chain couples TRBV7-9 to TRBJ2-3; D is uncertain. CDR3 length: 12 amino acids. CDR1 is SEHNR, CDR2 FQNEAQ, per germline (reference sequence). Trimming removed 6 bases from V and 1 base from J, with 5 bases in between. CDR3 protein: CASSPGTDTQYF. CDR3 nucleotide sequence: TGTGCCAGCAGTCCAGGCACAGATACGCAGTATTTT. Complete variable domain (other parts from reference TRBV7-9 and TRBJ2-3): DTGVSQNPRHKITKRGQNVTFRCDPISEHNRLYWYRQTLGQGPEFLTYFQNEAQLEKSRLLSDRFSAERPKGSFSTLEIQRTEQGDSAMYLCASSPGTDTQYFGPGTRLTVL.

This clone occurred once. The chain carries TRBV30 and TRBJ2-4; D unresolved. Germline-derived CDR1 and CDR2 are GTSNPN and SVGIG (reference sequence). V shed 5 bases and J shed 0 bases, with 5 bases lying between them. CDR3 size: 12 residues. The CDR3 DNA is TGTGCCTGGGCCAAAGCCAAAAACATTCAGTACTTC. As protein: CAWAKAKNIQYF. The whole variable domain, filled in from reference TRBV30 and TRBJ2-4, reads SQTIHQWPATLVQPVGSPLSLECTVEGTSNPNLYWYRQAAGRGLQLLFYSVGIGQISSEVPQNLSASRPQDRQFILSSKKLLLSDSGFYLCAWAKAKNIQYFGAGTRLSVL.

The sample holds a few counts of this clone. The CDR3 reads CASSQSGNTEAFF. DNA of the CDR3: TGCGCCAGCAGCCAATCAGGGAACACTGAAGCTTTCTTT. The chain carries TRBV4-3 and TRBJ1-1; unclear D gene. This CDR3 has 13 amino acids. V was pared by 2 bases and J by 1 base, with 5 bases between. The germline V gene has CDR1 LGHNA and CDR2 YSLEER.

This chain links TRBV20-1 with TRBJ1-2; unclear D gene. CDR3 length: 11 amino acids. Germline V gene sequence: CDR1 DFQATT, CDR2 SNEGSKA (reference sequence). The V end was cut by 4 bases, the J end by 3 bases, with 6 bases between. DNA for the CDR3: TGCAGTGCTAAAAGCGACTATGGCTACACCTTC. It is translated as CSAKSDYGYTF.

This rearrangement joins TRBV7-8 to TRBJ2-6, with 8 bases fitting TRBD1. The J segment lost 1 base and the V segment lost 2 bases, leaving 10 bases of the junction unmatched. CDR3 length: 19 amino acids. CDR1 and CDR2 (germline): SGHVS, FQNEAQ. The CDR3 here is CASSLSGGRAGSGANVLTF. The CDR3, as DNA: TGTGCCAGCAGCTTATCAGGGGGCAGGGCAGGTTCTGGGGCCAACGTCCTGACTTTC.

There are many counts of this clone. V usage is TRBV6-4 and J usage is TRBJ2-1; D gene ambiguous. Trimming pared 2 bases from V and 5 bases from J, leaving 10 bases between. This CDR3 contains 14 residues. Looked up from germline, CDR1 is MRHNA and CDR2 is SNTAGT. This chain's CDR3 is CASSDGETNNEQFF. The DNA of the CDR3 is TGTGCCAGCAGTGACGGAGAGACCAACAATGAGCAGTTCTTC.

This rearrangement joins TRBV7-8 to TRBJ2-2, with D maybe TRBD2 (7 bases). From germline, CDR1 is SGHVS and CDR2 FQNEAQ. V lost 4 bases and J lost 5, with 14 bases in between. The CDR3 is made up of 15 amino acids. The CDR3 DNA sequence: TGTGCCAGCAGCTCCGGACTAGGGGGTACCGGGGAGCTGTTTTTT. This gives the protein CASSSGLGGTGELFF.

The rearrangement links TRBV24-1 to TRBJ2-1; tentatively, D is TRBD2 (6 bases). Trimming left V 0 bases short and J 0 bases short, with 8 bases between. CDR1 is KGHDR and CDR2 is SFDVKD in the germline V gene. CDR3 length: 16 residues. The CDR3 spells CATSDLGGSSYNEQFF. The CDR3 DNA is TGTGCCACCAGTGATTTGGGGGGGAGCTCCTACAATGAGCAGTTCTTC.

The chain combines TRBV11-3 with TRBJ1-1; 12 bases agree with TRBD1. V shed 5 bases, J shed 1 base, and the junction held 5 bases outside the gene matches. Germline CDR1 and CDR2: SGHNT and YENEEA. This CDR3 has 16 residues. The CDR3 DNA reads TGTGCCAGCAGCGGGGGACAGGGGGCTGCGAACACTGAAGCTTTCTTT. Protein: CASSGGQGAANTEAFF. Combining the CDR3 with reference TRBV11-3 and TRBJ1-1 gives the whole variable domain EAGVVQSPRYKIIEKKQPVAFWCNPISGHNTLYWYLQNLGQGPELLIRYENEEAVDDSQLPKDRFSAERLKGVDSTLKIQPAELGDSAVYLCASSGGQGAANTEAFFGQGTRLTVV.

J is TRBJ2-2 and V is TRBV25-1; D gene unclear. V was cut by 2 bases and J by 4 bases, with 8 bases left in between. The CDR3 is made up of 14 amino acids. Germline assignment: CDR1 MGHDK and CDR2 SYGVNS. The CDR3 region has the DNA TGTGCCAGCAGTGAAGGGCCGATCACCGGGGAGCTGTTTTTT. It codes for CASSEGPITGELFF.

This clone was seen only a few times. The rearrangement joins TRBV12-3 or TRBV12-4 to TRBJ1-1, with D uncertain. The CDR3 covers 13 residues. V dropped 2 bases and J dropped 1 base, with 5 bases sitting between them. CDR3 amino acids: CASSLKRNTEAFF. The DNA for the CDR3 is TGTGCCAGCAGTTTAAAGAGGAACACTGAAGCTTTCTTT.

V usage is TRBV7-6 and J usage is TRBJ2-1, with a weak D call TRBD1 (5 bases). The CDR3 spans 14 residues. Trimming took off 3 bases at V and 3 bases at J, with 9 bases between the two ends. CDR1 is SGHVS, CDR2 FNYEAQ, per germline. Here the CDR3 DNA reads TGTGCCAGCAGCTTCATGGACAACTACAATGAGCAGTTCTTC. It yields the protein CASSFMDNYNEQFF.